This T cell receptor beta chain was identified in a study of blood T cell repertoires in COVID-19. Looking at the study overall: COVID-19 samples from acute and convalescent phases originated in the United States, Italy and Spain. The analysed material was cDNA or gDNA that came from T cells, B-cell-depleted T cells, or PBMCs.

Profiling relied on immunoSEQ multiplex PCR, and the TCRdb table lists in-frame clones only, not all of them. The data show about 100,000 clones, around 93% seen once. CDR1 LGHNA and CDR2 YNFKEQ come from the germline V gene. The CDR3 spans 14 residues. Trimming left V 3 bases short and J 2 bases short, with 10 bases between. This rearrangement joins TRBV4-2 to TRBJ1-1; possibly TRBD1 for D (5 bases). The sequence was collected from a human donor with active COVID-19. The donor label of this sample is uncertain. The sequenced sample was peripheral blood. This chain's CDR3 is CASSQETANTEAFF. Here the CDR3 DNA reads TGTGCCAGCAGCCAGGAGACAGCCAACACTGAAGCTTTCTTT.